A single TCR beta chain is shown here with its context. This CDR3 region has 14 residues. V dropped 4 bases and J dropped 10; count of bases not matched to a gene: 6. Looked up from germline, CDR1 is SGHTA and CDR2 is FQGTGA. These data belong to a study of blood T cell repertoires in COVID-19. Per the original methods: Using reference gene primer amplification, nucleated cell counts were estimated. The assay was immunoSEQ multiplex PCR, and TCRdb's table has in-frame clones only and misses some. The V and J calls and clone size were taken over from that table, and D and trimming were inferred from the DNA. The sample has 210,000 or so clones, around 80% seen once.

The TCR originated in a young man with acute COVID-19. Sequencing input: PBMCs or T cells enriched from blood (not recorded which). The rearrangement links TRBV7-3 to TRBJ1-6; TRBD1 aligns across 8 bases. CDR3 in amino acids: CASSSHGTGSPLHF. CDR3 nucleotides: TGTGCCAGCAGCTCACATGGGACAGGCTCACCCCTCCACTTT.